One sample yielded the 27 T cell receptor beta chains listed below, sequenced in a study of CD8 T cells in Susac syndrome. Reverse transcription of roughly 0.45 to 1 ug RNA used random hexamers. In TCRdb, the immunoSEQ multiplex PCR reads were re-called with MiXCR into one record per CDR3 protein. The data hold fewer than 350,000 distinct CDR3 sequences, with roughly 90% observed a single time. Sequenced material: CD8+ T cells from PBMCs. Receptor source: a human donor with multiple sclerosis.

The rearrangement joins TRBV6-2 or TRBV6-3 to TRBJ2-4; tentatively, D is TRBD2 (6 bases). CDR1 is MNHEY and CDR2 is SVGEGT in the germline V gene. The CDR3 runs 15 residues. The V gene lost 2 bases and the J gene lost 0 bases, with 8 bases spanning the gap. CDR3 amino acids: CASSYPGVAKNIQYF. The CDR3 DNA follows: TGTGCCAGCAGTTACCCGGGGGTAGCCAAAAACATTCAGTACTTC.

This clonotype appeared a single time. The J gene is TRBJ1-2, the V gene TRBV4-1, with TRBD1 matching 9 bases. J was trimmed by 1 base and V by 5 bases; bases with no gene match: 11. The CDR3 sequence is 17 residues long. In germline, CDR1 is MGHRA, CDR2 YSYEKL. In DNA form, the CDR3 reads TGCGCCAGCAGCTCCCAGCTAGGGGGACAGGGTAACTATGGCTACACCTTC. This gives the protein CASSSQLGGQGNYGYTF.

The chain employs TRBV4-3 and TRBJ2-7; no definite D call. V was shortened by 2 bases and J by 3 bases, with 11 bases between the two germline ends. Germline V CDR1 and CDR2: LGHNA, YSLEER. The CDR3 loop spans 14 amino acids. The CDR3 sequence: CASSQSTTDYEQYF. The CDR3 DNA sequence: TGCGCCAGCAGCCAATCTACCACCGACTACGAGCAGTACTTC.

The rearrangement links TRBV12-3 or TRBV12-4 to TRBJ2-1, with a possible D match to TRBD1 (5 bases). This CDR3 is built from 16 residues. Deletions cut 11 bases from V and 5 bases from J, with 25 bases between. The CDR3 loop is CAGTQQGPLNDNEQFF. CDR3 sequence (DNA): TGTGCCGGCACCCAGCAGGGTCCTCTTAACGACAATGAGCAGTTCTTC.

Here the CDR3 DNA reads TGCAGTGCTAGAGATGGGGGAAACGGGCAACGGACCCAGTACTTC. Translated: CSARDGGNGQRTQYF. The genes are TRBV20-1 and TRBJ2-5; tentatively, D is TRBD1 or TRBD2 (5 bases each). Germline-derived CDR1 and CDR2 are DFQATT and SNEGSKA (reference sequence). V lost 0 bases, J lost 7 bases, and 18 bases lay in between. The CDR3 spans 15 residues.

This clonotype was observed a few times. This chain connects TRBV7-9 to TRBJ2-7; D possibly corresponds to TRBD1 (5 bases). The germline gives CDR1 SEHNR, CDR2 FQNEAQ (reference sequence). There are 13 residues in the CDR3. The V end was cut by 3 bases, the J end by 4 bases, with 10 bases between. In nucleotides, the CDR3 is TGTGCCAGCAGCTTCTATTCAGGGTACGAGCAGTACTTC. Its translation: CASSFYSGYEQYF. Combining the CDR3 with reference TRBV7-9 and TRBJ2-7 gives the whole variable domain DTGVSQNPRHKITKRGQNVTFRCDPISEHNRLYWYRQTLGQGPEFLTYFQNEAQLEKSRLLSDRFSAERPKGSFSTLEIQRTEQGDSAMYLCASSFYSGYEQYFGPGTRLTVT.

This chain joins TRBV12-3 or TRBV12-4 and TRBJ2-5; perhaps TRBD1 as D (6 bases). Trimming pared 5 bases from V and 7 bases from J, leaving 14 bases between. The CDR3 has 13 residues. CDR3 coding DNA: TGTGCCAGCAGTATGGACAGCTTCGGGACCCAGTACTTC. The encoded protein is CASSMDSFGTQYF.

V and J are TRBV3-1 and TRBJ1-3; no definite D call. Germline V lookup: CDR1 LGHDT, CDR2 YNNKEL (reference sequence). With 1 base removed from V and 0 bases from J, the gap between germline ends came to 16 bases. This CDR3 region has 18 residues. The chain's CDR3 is CASSQGLTAFFSGNTIYF. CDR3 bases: TGTGCCAGCAGCCAAGGATTAACTGCCTTTTTCTCTGGAAACACCATATATTTT. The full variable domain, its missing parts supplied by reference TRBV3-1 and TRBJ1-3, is DTAVSQTPKYLVTQMGNDKSIKCEQNLGHDTMYWYKQDSKKFLKIMFSYNNKELIINETVPNRFSPKSPDKAHLNLHINSLELGDSAVYFCASSQGLTAFFSGNTIYFGEGSWLTVV.

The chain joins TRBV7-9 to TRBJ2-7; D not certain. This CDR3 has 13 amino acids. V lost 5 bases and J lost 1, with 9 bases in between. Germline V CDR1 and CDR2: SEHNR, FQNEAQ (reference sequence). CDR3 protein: CASSPTHSYEQYF. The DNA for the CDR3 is TGTGCCAGCAGCCCGACACATTCCTACGAGCAGTACTTC.

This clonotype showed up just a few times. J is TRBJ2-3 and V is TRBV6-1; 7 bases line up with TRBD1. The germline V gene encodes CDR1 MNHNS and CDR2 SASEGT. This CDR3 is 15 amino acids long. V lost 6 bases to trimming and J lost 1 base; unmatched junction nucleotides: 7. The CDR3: CASRLPQGGTDTQYF. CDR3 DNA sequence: TGTGCCAGCAGACTCCCCCAGGGGGGCACAGATACGCAGTATTTT.

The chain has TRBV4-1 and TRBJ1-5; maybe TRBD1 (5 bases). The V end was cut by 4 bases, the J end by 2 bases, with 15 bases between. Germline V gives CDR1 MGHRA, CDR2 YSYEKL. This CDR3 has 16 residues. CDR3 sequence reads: CASSLGGVSGNQPQHF. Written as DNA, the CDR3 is TGCGCCAGCAGCCTTGGAGGGGTTTCGGGCAATCAGCCCCAGCATTTT.

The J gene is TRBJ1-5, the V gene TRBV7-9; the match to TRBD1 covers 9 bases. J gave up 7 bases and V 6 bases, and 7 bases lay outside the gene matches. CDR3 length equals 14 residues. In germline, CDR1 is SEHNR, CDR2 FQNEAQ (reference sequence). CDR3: CASSSQGAGQPQHF. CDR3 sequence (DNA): TGTGCCAGCAGTTCACAGGGGGCTGGGCAGCCCCAGCATTTT.

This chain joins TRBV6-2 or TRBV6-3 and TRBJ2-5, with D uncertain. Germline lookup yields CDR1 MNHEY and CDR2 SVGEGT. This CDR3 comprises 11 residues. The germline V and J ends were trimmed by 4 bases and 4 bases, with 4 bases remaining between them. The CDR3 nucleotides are TGTGCCAGCAGTTCGGTAGAGACCCAGTACTTC. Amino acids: CASSSVETQYF.

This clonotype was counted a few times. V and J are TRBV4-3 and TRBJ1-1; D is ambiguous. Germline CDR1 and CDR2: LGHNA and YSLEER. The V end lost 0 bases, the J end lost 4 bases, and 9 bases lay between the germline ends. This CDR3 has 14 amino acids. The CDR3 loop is CASSQDLVGTEAFF. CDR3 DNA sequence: TGCGCCAGCAGCCAAGATTTGGTGGGCACTGAAGCTTTCTTT.

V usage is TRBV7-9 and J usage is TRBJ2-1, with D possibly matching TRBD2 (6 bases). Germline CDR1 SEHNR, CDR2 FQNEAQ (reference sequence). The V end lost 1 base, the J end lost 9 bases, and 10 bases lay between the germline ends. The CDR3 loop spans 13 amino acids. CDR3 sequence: CASSLGLVGEQFF. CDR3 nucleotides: TGTGCCAGCAGCTTAGGACTAGTCGGTGAGCAGTTCTTC.

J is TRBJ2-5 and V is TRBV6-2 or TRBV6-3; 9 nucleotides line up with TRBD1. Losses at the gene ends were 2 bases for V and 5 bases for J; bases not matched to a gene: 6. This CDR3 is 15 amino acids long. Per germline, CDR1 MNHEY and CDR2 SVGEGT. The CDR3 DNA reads TGTGCCAGCAGTTACCGGACAGGGGTCGGGGAGACCCAGTACTTC. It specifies CASSYRTGVGETQYF.

The CDR3 spells CASSLGQGARGTEAFF. As DNA, the CDR3 is TGTGCCAGCAGCTTAGGGCAGGGGGCGCGTGGCACTGAAGCTTTCTTT. This chain joins TRBV7-9 and TRBJ1-1, with TRBD1 identical over 8 bases. The CDR3 loop spans 16 amino acids. From germline, CDR1 is SEHNR and CDR2 FQNEAQ (reference sequence). The V segment lost 1 base and the J segment 4 bases; nucleotides outside the gene matches: 8.

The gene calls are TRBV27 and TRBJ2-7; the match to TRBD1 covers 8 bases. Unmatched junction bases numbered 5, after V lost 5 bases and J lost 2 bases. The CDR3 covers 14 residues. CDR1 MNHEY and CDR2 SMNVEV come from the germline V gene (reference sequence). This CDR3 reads CASSMGQATYEQYF. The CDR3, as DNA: TGTGCCAGCAGTATGGGACAGGCGACCTACGAGCAGTACTTC.

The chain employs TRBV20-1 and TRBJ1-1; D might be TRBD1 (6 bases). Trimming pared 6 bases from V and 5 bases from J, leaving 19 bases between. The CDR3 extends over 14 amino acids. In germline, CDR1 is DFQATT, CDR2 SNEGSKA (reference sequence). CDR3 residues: CSALTGASSTEAFF. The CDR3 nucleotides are TGCAGTGCCCTCACGGGGGCCTCGAGTACTGAAGCTTTCTTT.

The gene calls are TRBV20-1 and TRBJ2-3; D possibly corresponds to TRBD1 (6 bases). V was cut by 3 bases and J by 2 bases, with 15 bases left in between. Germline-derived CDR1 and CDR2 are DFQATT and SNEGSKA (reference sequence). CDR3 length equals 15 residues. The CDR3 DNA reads TGCAGTGCTAGTGGACGACAGGAAGACACAGATACGCAGTATTTT. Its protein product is CSASGRQEDTDTQYF.

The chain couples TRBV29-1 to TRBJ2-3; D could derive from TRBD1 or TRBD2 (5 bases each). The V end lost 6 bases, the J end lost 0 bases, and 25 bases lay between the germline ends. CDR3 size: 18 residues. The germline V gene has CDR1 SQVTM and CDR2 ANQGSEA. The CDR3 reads CSVHSFWDGIKSTDTQYF. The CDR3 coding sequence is TGCAGCGTCCACTCATTTTGGGACGGAATAAAAAGCACAGATACGCAGTATTTT.

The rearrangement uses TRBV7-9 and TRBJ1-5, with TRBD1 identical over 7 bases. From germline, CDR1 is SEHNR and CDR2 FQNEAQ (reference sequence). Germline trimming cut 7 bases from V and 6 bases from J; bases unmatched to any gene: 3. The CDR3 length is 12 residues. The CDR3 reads CASTSGGQPQHF. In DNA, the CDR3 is TGTGCCAGCACCTCAGGGGGTCAGCCCCAGCATTTT.

The CDR3 DNA follows: TGCGCCAGCAGCCTGTTTGAACCGGATGAGCAGTTCTTC. Protein product: CASSLFEPDEQFF. The chain employs TRBV5-1 and TRBJ2-1; D remains unclear. Germline CDR1 and CDR2: SGHRS and YFSETQ. V was pared by 4 bases and J by 8 bases, with 13 bases between. The CDR3 is made up of 13 amino acids.

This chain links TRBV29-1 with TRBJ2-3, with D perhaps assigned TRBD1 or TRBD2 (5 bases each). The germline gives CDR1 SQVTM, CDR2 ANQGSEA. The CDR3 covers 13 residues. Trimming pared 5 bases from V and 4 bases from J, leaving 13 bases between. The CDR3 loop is CSVMGDGADTQYF. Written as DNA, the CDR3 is TGCAGCGTTATGGGGGATGGGGCAGATACGCAGTATTTT.

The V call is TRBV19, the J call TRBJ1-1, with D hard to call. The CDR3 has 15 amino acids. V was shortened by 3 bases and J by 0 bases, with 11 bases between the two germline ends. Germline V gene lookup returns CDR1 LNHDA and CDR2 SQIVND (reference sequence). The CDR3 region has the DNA TGTGCCAGTAGTATCCCCCGGGATATGAACACTGAAGCTTTCTTT. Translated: CASSIPRDMNTEAFF. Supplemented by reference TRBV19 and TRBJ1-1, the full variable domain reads DGGITQSPKYLFRKEGQNVTLSCEQNLNHDAMYWYRQDPGQGLRLIYYSQIVNDFQKGDIAEGYSVSREKKESFPLTVTSAQKNPTAFYLCASSIPRDMNTEAFFGQGTRLTVV.

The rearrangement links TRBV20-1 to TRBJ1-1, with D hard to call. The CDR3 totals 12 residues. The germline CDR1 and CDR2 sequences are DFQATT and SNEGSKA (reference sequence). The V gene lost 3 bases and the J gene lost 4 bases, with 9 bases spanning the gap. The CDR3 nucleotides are TGCAGTGCTAGTCTTAGGCCCACTGAAGCTTTCTTT. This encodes CSASLRPTEAFF.

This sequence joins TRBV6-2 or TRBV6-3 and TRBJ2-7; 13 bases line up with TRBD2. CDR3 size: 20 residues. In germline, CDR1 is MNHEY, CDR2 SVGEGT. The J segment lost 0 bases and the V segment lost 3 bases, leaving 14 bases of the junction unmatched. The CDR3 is CASSYFGTSGNFPSSYEQYF. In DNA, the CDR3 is TGTGCCAGCAGTTATTTTGGGACTAGCGGGAACTTTCCCAGCTCCTACGAGCAGTACTTC.